The following is a T cell receptor beta chain sequence with its context. Its specificity is not known. The sample comes from a study of shared clonotypes between healthy human individuals. Whole-study findings and limits: Only blood was sampled; tissue repertoires likely differ.

Profiling relied on immunoSEQ multiplex PCR, and the TCRdb table lists in-frame clones only, not all of them. The data contain about 1.5 million clones, roughly 98% of them seen just once; the ten biggest clones take up around 0.47%. CDR1 and CDR2 from the germline V gene are SGHAT and FQNNGV. The CDR3 runs to 15 residues. With V trimmed by 8 bases and J by 0 bases, 7 bases remained unmatched. A CD45RA-negative memory subset and a CD45RA+ naive subset were separated from the CD4+ cells. The genes are TRBV11-2 and TRBJ1-3; 7 nucleotides line up with TRBD1. Sequenced material: naive CD4+ T cells sorted from blood. Regarding subset: CD45RA+ positively selected. The sequence came from a man aged 25 to 40 in good health. In DNA form, the CDR3 reads TGTGCCAGCGGCCGGGACAGCTACTCTGGAAACACCATATATTTT. It is translated as CASGRDSYSGNTIYF.